This TCR beta chain stems from a study of CD8+CD57+ T cells in acquired aplastic anemia. Genomic DNA templated the TCR beta VDJ and CDR3 profiling. MiXCR, applied by TCRdb to the reads, yields one record per CDR3 protein. The data hold around 170,000 distinct CDR3 sequences, with under 75% observed a single time. Trimming stripped 0 bases from V and 8 bases from J, with 14 bases between. This CDR3 has 13 residues. The germline CDR1 and CDR2 sequences are SQVTM and ANQGSEA. This TCR was recovered from a human donor in good health. This chain joins TRBV29-1 and TRBJ2-7; D perhaps matches TRBD2 (6 bases). The sequenced sample consisted of sorted CD4+, CD8+, or CD8+CD57+ T cells (not recorded which) from PBMCs. The CDR3 bases are TGCAGCGTTGAAGATGGGAGGAGGGTTAAGCAGTACTTC. This sequence encodes CSVEDGRRVKQYF.